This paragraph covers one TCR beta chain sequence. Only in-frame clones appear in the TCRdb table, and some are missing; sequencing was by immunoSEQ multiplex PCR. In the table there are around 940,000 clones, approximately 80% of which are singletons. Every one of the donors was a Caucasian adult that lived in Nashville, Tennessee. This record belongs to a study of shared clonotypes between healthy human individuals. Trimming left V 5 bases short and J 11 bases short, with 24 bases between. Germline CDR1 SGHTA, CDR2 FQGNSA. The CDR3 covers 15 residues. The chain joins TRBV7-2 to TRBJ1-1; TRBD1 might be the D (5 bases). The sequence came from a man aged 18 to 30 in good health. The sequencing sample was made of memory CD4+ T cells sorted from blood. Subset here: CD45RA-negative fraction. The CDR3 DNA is TGTGCCAGCAGCCCCGAGGGGACCACACGATTCTGGGCTTTCTTT. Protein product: CASSPEGTTRFWAFF. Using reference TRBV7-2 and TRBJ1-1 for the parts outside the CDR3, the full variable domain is GAGVSQSPSNKVTEKGKDVELRCDPISGHTALYWYRQSLGQGLEFLIYFQGNSAPDKSGLPSDRFSAERTGGSVSTLTIQRTQQEDSAVYLCASSPEGTTRFWAFFGQGTRLTVV.